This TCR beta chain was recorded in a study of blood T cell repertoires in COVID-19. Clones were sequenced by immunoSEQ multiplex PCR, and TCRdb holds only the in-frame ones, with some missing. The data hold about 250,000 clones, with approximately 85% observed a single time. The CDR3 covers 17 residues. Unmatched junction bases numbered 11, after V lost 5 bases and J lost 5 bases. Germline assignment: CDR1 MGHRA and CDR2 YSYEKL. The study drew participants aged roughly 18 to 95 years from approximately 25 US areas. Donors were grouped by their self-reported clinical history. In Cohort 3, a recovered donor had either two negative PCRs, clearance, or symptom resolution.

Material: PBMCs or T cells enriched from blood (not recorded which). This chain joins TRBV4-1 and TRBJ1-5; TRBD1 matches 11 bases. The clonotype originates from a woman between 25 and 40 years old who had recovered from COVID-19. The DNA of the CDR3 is TGCGCCAGCAGCGTTCGCGGGACAGGGGGTGAGGATCAGCCCCAGCATTTT. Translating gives CASSVRGTGGEDQPQHF.